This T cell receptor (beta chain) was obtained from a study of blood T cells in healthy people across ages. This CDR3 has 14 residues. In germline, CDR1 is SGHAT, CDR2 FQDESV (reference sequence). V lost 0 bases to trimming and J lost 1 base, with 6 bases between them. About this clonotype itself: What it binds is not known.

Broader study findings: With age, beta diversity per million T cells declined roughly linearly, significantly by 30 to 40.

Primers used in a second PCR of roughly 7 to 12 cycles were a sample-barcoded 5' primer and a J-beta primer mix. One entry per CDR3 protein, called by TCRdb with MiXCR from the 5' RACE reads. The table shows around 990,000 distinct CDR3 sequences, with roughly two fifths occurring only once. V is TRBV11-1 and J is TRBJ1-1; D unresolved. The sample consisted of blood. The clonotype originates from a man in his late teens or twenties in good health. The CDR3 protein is CASSLAHPNTEAFF. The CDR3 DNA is TGTGCCAGCAGCTTAGCTCACCCGAACACTGAAGCTTTCTTT. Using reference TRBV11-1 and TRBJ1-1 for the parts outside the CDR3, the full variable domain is EAEVAQSPRYKITEKSQAVAFWCDPISGHATLYWYRQILGQGPELLVQFQDESVVDDSQLPKDRFSAERLKGVDSTLKIQPAELGDSAMYLCASSLAHPNTEAFFGQGTRLTVV.